This T cell receptor (beta chain) was identified during a study of early T cells in non-severe SARS-CoV-2 infection. At the level of the study: Unsorted whole blood bulk RNA was sequenced, with unpaired chains.

Study outcomes and limitations: CD4 and private specificities were missed by VDJdb matching, which favored anti-spike CD8 responses.

V shed 3 bases and J 0 bases; nucleotides not matched to a gene: 11. CDR3 length: 18 amino acids. Tagging with unique molecular identifiers was applied to individual cDNA molecules. TCRdb fed the 5' RACE reads into MiXCR, producing one record per CDR3 protein. The profile covers tens of thousands of distinct CDR3 sequences, with about an eighth appearing a single time and 1.3% taken by the ten largest. The table lists this clonotype with many counts. The antigen remains unidentified. The sequenced sample was whole blood. This clonotype was obtained from an adult who was a healthcare worker with PCR-confirmed SARS-CoV-2 infection or an uninfected control (not recorded which). The chain employs TRBV12-3 or TRBV12-4 and TRBJ2-3, with TRBD2 matching over 8 bases. As DNA, the CDR3 is TGTGCCAGCAGTTTGGGTCTCACTAGCGGCTCAAGCACAGATACGCAGTATTTT. Translated: CASSLGLTSGSSTDTQYF.